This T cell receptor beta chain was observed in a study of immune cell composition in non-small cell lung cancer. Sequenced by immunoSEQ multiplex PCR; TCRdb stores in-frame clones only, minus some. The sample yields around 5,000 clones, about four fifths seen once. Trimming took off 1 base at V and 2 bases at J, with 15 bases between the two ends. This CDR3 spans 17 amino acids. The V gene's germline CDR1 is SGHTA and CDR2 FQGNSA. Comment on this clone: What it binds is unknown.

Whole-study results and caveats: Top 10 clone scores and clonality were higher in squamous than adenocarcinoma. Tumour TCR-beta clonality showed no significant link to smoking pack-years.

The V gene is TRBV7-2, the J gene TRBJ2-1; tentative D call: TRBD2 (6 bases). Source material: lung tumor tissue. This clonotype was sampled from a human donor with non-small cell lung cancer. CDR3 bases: TGTGCCAGCAGCTTAGTTCGCGGGGTCATAACCTACAATGAGCAGTTCTTC. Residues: CASSLVRGVITYNEQFF.